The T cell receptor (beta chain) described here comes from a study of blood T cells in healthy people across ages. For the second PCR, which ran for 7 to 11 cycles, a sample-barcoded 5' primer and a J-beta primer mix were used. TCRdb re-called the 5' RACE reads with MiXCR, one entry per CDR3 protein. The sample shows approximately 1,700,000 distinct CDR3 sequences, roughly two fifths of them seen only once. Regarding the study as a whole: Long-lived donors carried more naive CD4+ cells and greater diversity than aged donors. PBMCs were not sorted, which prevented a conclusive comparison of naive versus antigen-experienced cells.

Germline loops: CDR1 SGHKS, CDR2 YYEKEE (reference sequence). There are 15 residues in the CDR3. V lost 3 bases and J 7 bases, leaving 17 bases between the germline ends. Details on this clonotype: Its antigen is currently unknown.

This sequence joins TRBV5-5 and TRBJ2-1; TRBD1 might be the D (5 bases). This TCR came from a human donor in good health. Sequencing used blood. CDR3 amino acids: CASSSPFQGRNEQFF. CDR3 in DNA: TGTGCCAGCAGCTCCCCTTTTCAGGGTCGGAATGAGCAGTTCTTC.